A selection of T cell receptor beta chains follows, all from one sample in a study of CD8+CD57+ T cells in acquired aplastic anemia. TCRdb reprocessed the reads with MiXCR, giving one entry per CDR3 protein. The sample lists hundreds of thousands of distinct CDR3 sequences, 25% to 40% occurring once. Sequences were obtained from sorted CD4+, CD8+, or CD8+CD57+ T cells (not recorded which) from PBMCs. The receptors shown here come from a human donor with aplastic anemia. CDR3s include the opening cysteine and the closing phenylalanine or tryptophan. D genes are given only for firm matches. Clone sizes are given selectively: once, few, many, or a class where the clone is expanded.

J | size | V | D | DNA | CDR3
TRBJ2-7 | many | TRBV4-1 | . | TGCGCCAGCAGCCAAGATCTACACGAGCAGTACTTC | CASSQDLHEQYF
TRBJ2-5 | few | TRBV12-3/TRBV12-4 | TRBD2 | TGTGCCAGCAACAATCGGGGGGGCCAAGAGACCCAGTACTTC | CASNNRGGQETQYF
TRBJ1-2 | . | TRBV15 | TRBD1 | TGTGCCACCAGCAGCCATACAGGGGGTGGCTACACCTTC | CATSSHTGGGYTF
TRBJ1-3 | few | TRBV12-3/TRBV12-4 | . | TGTGCCAGCAGTTTATACGAGGGAAACACCATATATTTT | CASSLYEGNTIYF
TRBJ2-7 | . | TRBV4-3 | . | TGCGCCAGCAGCCAAGCATCAGGGGCCGCCTACGAGCAGTACTTC | CASSQASGAAYEQYF
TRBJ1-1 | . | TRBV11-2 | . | TGTGCCAGCAGCCCAGGCCTGAAATCCGGCACTGAAGCTTTCTTT | CASSPGLKSGTEAFF
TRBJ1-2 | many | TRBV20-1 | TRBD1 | TGCAGTGCCCACACCGGAACAGGGGACTATGGCTACACCTTC | CSAHTGTGDYGYTF
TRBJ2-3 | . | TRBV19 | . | TGTGCCGGTAGTGCGGGACTCCGAGAAACGCAGTATTTT | CAGSAGLRETQYF
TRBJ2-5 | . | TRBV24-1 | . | TGTGCCACCCAGGGCGGGTGGGATAGGCAAGAGACCCAGTACTTC | CATQGGWDRQETQYF
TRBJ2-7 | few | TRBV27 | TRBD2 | TGTGCCAGCAGCGACCACGGACTAGCGGGACTCGAGCAGTACTTC | CASSDHGLAGLEQYF
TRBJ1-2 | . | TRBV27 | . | TGTGCCAGCAAGATTTGGGAGGGGAACTATGGCTACACCTTC | CASKIWEGNYGYTF
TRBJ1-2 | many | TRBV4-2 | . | TGTGCCAGCAGCCAAGCCTACGACAGCAACTATGGCTACACCTTC | CASSQAYDSNYGYTF
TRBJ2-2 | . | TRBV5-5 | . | TGTGCCAGCAGCTTGGCCGACACCGGGGAGCTGTTTTTT | CASSLADTGELFF
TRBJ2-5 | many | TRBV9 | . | TGTGCCAGCAGCGTAGCTACAGGAGAGACCCAGTACTTC | CASSVATGETQYF
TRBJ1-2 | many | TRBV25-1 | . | TGTGCCAGCAGTGAAAGCCGGGGCTACACCTTC | CASSESRGYTF
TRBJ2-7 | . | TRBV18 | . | TGTGCCAGCTCACCTGGGTCCGGGACATCCTACGAGCAGTACTTC | CASSPGSGTSYEQYF
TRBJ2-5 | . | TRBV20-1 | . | TGCAGTGCTAGAGGGACAACCAAAGAGACCCAGTACTTC | CSARGTTKETQYF
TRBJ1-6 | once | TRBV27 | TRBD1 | TGTGCCAGCCAGGACAGGGTGGATTCACCCCTCCACTTT | CASQDRVDSPLHF
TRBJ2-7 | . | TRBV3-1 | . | TGTGCCAGCAGCCAAGCCTCGGGCAGGCTAACCTACGAGCAGTACTTC | CASSQASGRLTYEQYF
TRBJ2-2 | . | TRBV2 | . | TGTGCCAGCGCAATAGGGGGGGGTTTCACCGGGGAGCTGTTTTTT | CASAIGGGFTGELFF
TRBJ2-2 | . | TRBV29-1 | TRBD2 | TGCAGCGCTGGGCGGGAGACCGGGGAGCTGTTTTTT | CSAGRETGELFF
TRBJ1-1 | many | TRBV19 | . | TGTGCCAGTAGTATGGGTGGGGGGACCGCTGAAGCTTTCTTT | CASSMGGGTAEAFF
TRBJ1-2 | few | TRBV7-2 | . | TGTGCCTCCCCGGGGGTTACGACTAACTATGGCTACACCTTC | CASPGVTTNYGYTF
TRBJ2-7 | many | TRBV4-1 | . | TGCGCCAGCAGCCAAGACGGGTCGGACCTTAGGGTGCAGTACTTC | CASSQDGSDLRVQYF
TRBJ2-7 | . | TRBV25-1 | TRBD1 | TGTGCCAGCAGCCCTAACAGTGGGACAGCGTCCTGGGAGCAGTACTTC | CASSPNSGTASWEQYF
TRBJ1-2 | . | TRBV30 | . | TGTGCCTGGAGTGTAAGGAGGCGGGGAGGCGGCTACACCTTC | CAWSVRRRGGGYTF
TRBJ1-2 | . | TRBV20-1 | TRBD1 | TGCAGTGCTAGAGATAGAGGGGGCTACGCCTTC | CSARDRGGYAF
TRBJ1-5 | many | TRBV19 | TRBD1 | TGTGCCACGAGACAGGGCACCAGCAATCAGCCCCAGCATTTT | CATRQGTSNQPQHF
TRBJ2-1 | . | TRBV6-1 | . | TGTGCCAGCAGTGGGGCGTACAATGAGCAGTTCTTC | CASSGAYNEQFF
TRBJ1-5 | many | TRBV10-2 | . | TGCGCCAGCAGTGAGTCTGGGGGGGACCAGCCCCAGCATTTT | CASSESGGDQPQHF
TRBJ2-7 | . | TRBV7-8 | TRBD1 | TGTGCCAGCAGCTTACGTTACAGGGGGCTTACTTTGGTCGAGCAGTACTTC | CASSLRYRGLTLVEQYF
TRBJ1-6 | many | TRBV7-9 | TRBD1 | TGTGCCAGCACCAGGGGACAGAGGGATTCACCCCTCCACTTT | CASTRGQRDSPLHF
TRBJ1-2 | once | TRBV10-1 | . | TGCGCCAGCAGTGAACAACAGGCAAACTATGGCTACACCTTC | CASSEQQANYGYTF
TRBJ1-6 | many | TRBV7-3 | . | TGTGCCAGCAGCTTAACGGGGGTCAGGGTTTCACCCCTCCACTTT | CASSLTGVRVSPLHF
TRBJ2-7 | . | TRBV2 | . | TGTGCCAGCAGGTTGGATATCTCCTACGAGCAGTACTTC | CASRLDISYEQYF
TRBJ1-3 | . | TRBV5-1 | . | TGCGCCAGCAGCCCCATGGGGTCGGGAAACACCATATATTTT | CASSPMGSGNTIYF
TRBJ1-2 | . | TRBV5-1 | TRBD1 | TGCGCCAGCGGCGACGGGACAGGGAACGGCTATGGCTACACCTTC | CASGDGTGNGYGYTF
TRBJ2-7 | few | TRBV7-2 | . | TGTGCCAGCGGTCCTTCCTACGAGCAGTACTTC | CASGPSYEQYF
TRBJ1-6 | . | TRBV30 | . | TGTGCCTGGAGTGTAAGACGGGACGGGGATTCACCCCTCCACTTT | CAWSVRRDGDSPLHF
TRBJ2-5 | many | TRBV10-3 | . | TGTGCCATCAGTGACCGTAACAAGTACCAAGAGACCCAGTACTTC | CAISDRNKYQETQYF